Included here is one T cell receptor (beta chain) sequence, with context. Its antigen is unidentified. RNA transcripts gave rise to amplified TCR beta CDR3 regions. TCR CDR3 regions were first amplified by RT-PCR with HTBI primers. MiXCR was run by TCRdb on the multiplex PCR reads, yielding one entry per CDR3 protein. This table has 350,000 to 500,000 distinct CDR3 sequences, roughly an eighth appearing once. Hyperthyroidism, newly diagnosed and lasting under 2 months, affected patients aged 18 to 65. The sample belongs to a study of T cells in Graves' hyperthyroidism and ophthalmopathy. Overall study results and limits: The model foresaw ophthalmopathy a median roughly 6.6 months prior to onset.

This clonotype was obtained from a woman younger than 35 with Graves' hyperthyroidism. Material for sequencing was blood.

The CDR3 region is CASRANSGRANTEAFF. The CDR3 nucleotides are TGTGCCAGCAGAGCCAACTCGGGACGGGCAAACACTGAAGCTTTCTTT. The V gene is TRBV12-3 or TRBV12-4, the J gene TRBJ1-1; D is perhaps TRBD1 (5 bases). There are 16 residues in the CDR3. The germline V and J ends were trimmed by 6 bases and 2 bases, with 19 bases remaining between them.